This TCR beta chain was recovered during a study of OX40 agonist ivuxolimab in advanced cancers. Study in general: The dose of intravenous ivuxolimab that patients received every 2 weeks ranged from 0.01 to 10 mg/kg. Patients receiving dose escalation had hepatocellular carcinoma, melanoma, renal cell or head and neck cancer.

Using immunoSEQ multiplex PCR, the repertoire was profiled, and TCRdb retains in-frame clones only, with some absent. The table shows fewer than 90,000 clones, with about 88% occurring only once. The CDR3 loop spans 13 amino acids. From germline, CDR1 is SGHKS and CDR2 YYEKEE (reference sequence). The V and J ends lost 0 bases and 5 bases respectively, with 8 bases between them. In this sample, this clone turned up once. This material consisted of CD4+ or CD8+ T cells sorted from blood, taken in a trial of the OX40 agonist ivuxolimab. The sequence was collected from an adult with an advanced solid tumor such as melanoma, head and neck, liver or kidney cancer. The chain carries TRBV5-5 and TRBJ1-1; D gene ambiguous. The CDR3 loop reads CASSLEMVTEAFF. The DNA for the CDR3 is TGTGCCAGCAGCTTGGAAATGGTAACTGAAGCTTTCTTT.